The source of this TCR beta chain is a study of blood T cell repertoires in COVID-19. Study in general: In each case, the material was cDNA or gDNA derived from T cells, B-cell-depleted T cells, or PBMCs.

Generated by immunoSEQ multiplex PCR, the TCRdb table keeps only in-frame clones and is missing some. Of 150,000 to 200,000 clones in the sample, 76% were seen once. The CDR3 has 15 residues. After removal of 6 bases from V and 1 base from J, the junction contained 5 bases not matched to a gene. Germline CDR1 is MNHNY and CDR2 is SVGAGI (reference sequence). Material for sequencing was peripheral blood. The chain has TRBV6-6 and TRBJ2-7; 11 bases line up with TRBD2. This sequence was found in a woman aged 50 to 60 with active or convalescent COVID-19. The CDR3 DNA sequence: TGTGCCAGCAGCGCCTCTAGCGGGGGGTCCTACGAGCAGTACTTC. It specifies CASSASSGGSYEQYF.